Following are 9 T cell receptor beta chains from one sample sequenced in a study of PD-L1 blockade in urothelial cancer. The assay was immunoSEQ multiplex PCR, and TCRdb's table has in-frame clones only and misses some. There are about 72,000 clones in the sample; roughly 86% occur only once, and 15% lies in the top ten. Time point noted: pretreatment peripheral blood. This specimen was PBMCs, taken around atezolizumab (anti-PD-L1) treatment. All receptors come from a man between 60 and 70 years old with urothelial cancer.

This clone was picked up one time. The chain joins TRBV7-2 to TRBJ1-2; D is ambiguous. The V end lost 6 bases, the J end lost 4 bases, and 18 bases lay between the germline ends. Per the germline V gene, CDR1 is SGHTA and CDR2 is FQGNSA. The CDR3 has 15 amino acids. The chain's CDR3 is CASSYPVGGPYGYTF. As DNA, the CDR3 is TGTGCCAGCAGTTACCCCGTTGGAGGCCCCTATGGCTACACCTTC.

The chain couples TRBV28 to TRBJ2-7; D uncertain. The CDR3 runs to 14 residues. CDR1 is MDHEN and CDR2 is SYDVKM in the germline V gene. The ends were cut back, 1 base at V and 0 bases at J, with 7 bases in the middle. The CDR3 nucleotides are TGTGCCAGCAGTTTATTGAGGAACTCCTACGAGCAGTACTTC. It specifies CASSLLRNSYEQYF.

The chain has TRBV29-1 and TRBJ1-1; D is unclear. The CDR3 sequence is 12 residues long. V was shortened by 1 base and J by 6 bases, with 9 bases between the two germline ends. Germline assignment: CDR1 SQVTM and CDR2 ANQGSEA. The CDR3 region is CSVEGQAPEAFF. CDR3 DNA: TGCAGCGTTGAAGGGCAGGCCCCTGAAGCTTTCTTT.

The chain carries TRBV19 and TRBJ1-1; 9 bases are shared with TRBD1. J lost 5 bases, V lost 4 bases, and 8 bases had no gene match. This CDR3 contains 15 residues. Germline CDR1 LNHDA, CDR2 SQIVND (reference sequence). CDR3 bases: TGTGCCAGTAGTAAATCGACAGGGGGGAGGACTGAAGCTTTCTTT. Protein product: CASSKSTGGRTEAFF.

This clone was seen a handful of times. V usage is TRBV2 and J usage is TRBJ2-2; 9 nucleotides align to TRBD2. The CDR3 loop spans 15 amino acids. The trim removed 7 bases at V and 1 base at J, leaving 4 bases unmatched. Germline loops: CDR1 SNHLY, CDR2 FYNNEI. CDR3 in amino acids: CASKLTSGNTGELFF. The CDR3 DNA is TGTGCCAGCAAACTGACTAGCGGGAACACCGGGGAGCTGTTTTTT.

J is TRBJ2-3 and V is TRBV5-1; TRBD2 aligns across 10 bases. J gave up 2 bases and V 7 bases, and 7 bases lay outside the gene matches. This CDR3 is 15 amino acids long. Looked up from germline, CDR1 is SGHRS and CDR2 is YFSETQ. In DNA, the CDR3 is TGCGCCAGCGAGCGGGGGGGCTTAAACACAGATACGCAGTATTTT. It encodes CASERGGLNTDTQYF.

The chain couples TRBV5-1 to TRBJ2-7, with D possibly matching TRBD1 (5 bases). Per the germline V gene, CDR1 is SGHRS and CDR2 is YFSETQ. CDR3 length: 17 residues. Trimming took 0 bases from V and 3 from J, leaving 19 bases between them. The CDR3 here is CASSLGWTQIPLYEQYF. The CDR3 nucleotides are TGCGCCAGCAGCTTGGGCTGGACACAAATACCTCTCTACGAGCAGTACTTC.

The chain employs TRBV14 and TRBJ2-3; TRBD2 agrees at 9 bases. V shed 1 base and J 4 bases; nucleotides not matched to a gene: 3. CDR1 and CDR2 (germline): SGHDN, FVKESK. The CDR3 extends over 15 amino acids. CDR3 in DNA: TGTGCCAGCAGCCAAGCACTAGCGGGCTCAGATACGCAGTATTTT. Translating gives CASSQALAGSDTQYF.

The V call is TRBV14, the J call TRBJ2-7; TRBD2 agrees at 7 bases. This CDR3 is 16 amino acids long. Germline values: CDR1 SGHDN, CDR2 FVKESK. Trimming removed 4 bases from V and 3 bases from J; junction bases left unmatched: 12. CDR3 sequence: CASSRWRGSGYYEQYF. CDR3 in DNA: TGTGCCAGCAGCCGATGGCGGGGGTCAGGCTACTACGAGCAGTACTTC.